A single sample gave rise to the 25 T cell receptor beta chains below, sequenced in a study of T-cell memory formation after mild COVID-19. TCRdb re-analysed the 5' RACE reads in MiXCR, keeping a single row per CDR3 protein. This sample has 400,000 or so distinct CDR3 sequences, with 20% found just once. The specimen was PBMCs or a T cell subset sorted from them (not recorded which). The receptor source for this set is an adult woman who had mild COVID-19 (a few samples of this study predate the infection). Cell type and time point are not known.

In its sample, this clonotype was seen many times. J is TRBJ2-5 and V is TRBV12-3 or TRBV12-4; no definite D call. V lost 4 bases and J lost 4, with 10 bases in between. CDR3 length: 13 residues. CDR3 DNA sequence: TGTGCCAGCAGTTCAATAGGCCCAGAGACCCAGTACTTC. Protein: CASSSIGPETQYF.

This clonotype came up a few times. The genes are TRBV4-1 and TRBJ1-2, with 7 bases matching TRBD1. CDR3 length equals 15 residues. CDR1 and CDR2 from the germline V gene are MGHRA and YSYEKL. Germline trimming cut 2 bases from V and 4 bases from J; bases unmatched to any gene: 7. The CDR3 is CASSQYSQGGYGYTF. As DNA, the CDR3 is TGCGCCAGCAGCCAATATTCCCAGGGGGGCTATGGCTACACCTTC.

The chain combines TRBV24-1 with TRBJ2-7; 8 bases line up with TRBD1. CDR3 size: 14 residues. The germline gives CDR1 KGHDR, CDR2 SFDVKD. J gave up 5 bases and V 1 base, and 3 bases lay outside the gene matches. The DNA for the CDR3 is TGTGCCACCAGTGATTTATACAGGGGGGACGAGCAGTACTTC. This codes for CATSDLYRGDEQYF.

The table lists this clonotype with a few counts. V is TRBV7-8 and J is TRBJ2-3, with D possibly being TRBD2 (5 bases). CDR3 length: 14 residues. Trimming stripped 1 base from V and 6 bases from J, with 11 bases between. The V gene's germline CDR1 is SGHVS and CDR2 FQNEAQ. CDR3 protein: CASSLEVSGDTQYF. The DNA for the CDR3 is TGTGCCAGCAGCTTAGAGGTCTCGGGGGATACGCAGTATTTT.

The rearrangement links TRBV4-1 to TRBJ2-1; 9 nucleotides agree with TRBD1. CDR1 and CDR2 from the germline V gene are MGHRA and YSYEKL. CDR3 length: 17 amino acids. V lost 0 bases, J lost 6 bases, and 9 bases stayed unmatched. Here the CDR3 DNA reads TGCGCCAGCAGCCAAGATGAGACAGGGGGGCTCGTCAATGAGCAGTTCTTC. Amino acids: CASSQDETGGLVNEQFF.

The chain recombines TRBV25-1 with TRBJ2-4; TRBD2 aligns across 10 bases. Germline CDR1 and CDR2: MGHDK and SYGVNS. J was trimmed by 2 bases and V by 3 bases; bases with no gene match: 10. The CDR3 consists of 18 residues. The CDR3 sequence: CASSDASGGALTKNIQYF. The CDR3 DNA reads TGTGCCAGCAGTGACGCTAGCGGGGGAGCCCTAACCAAAAACATTCAGTACTTC.

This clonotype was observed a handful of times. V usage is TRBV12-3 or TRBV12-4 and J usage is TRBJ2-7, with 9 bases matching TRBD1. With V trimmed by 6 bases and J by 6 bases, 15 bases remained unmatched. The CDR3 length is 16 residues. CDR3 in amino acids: CASSLPTGGVWGEQYF. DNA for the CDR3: TGTGCCAGCAGCCTCCCGACAGGGGGAGTTTGGGGCGAGCAGTACTTC.

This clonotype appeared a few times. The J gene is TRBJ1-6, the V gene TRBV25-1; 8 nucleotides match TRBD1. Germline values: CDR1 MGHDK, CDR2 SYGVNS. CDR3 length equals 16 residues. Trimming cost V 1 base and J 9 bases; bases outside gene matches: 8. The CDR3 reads CASSEFSWTGSSPLHF. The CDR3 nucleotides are TGTGCCAGCAGTGAATTTAGTTGGACAGGGAGTTCACCCCTCCACTTT.

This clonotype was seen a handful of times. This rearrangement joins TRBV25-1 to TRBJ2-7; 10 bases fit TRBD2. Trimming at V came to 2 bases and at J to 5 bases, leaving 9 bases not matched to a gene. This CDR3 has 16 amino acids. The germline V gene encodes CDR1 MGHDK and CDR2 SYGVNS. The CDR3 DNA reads TGTGCCAGCAGTGAACGACTGACCGGGACTAGCGACGAGCAGTACTTC. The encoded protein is CASSERLTGTSDEQYF.

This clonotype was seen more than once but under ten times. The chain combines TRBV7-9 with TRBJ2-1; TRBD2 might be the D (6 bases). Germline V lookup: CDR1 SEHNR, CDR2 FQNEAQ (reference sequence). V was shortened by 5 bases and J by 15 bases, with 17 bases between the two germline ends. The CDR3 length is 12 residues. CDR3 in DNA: TGTGCCAGCAGCCCGGGGGAGGTAGCGAGGTTCTTC. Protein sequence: CASSPGEVARFF.

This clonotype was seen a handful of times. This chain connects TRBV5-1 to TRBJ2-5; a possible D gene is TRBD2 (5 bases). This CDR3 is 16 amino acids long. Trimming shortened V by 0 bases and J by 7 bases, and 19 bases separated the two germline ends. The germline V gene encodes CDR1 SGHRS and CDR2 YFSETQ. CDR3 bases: TGCGCCAGCAGCTTGGAGGCGGGCTCCCCAGTAGGGACCCAGTACTTC. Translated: CASSLEAGSPVGTQYF.

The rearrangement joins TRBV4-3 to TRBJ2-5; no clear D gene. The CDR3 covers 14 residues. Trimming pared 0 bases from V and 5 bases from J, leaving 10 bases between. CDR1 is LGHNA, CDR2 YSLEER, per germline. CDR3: CASSQDYGLETQYF. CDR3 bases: TGCGCCAGCAGCCAAGATTACGGGCTGGAGACCCAGTACTTC.

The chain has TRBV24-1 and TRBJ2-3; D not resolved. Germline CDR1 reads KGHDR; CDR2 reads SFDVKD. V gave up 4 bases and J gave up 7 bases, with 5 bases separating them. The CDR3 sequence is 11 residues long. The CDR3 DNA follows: TGTGCCACCAGTGAGACCAATACGCAGTATTTT. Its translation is CATSETNTQYF.

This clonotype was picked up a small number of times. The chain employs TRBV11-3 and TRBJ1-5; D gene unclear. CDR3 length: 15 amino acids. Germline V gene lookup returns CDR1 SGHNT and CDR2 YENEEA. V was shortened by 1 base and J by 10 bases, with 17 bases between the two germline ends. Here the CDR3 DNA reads TGTGCCAGCAGCTTAGGGACCCCCCCTCGAGTACCCCAGCATTTT. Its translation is CASSLGTPPRVPQHF.

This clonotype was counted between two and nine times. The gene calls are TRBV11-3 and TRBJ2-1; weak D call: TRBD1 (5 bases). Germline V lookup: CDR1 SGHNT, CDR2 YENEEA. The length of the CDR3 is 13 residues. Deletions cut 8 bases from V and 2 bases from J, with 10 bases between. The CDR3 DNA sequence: TGTGCCAGCCGCCAGGGAACCTACAATGAGCAGTTCTTC. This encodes CASRQGTYNEQFF.

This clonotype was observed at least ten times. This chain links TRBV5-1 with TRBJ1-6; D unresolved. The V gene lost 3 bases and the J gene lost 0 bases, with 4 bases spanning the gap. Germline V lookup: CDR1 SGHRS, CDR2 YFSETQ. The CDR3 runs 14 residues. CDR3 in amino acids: CASSSGSYNSPLHF. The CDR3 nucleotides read TGCGCCAGCAGCTCGGGCTCCTATAATTCACCCCTCCACTTT.

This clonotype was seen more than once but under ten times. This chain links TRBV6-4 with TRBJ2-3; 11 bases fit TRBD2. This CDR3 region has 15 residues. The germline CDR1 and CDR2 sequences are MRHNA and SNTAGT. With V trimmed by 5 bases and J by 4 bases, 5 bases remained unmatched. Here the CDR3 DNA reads TGTGCCAGCAGTCCGACTAGCGGGGTTGCAGATACGCAGTATTTT. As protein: CASSPTSGVADTQYF.

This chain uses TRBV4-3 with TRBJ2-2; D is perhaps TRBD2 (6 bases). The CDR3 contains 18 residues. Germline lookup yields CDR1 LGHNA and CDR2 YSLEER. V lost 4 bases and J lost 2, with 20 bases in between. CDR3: CASSRTTFSGVNTGELFF. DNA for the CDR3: TGCGCCAGCAGCCGTACAACTTTTAGCGGAGTAAACACCGGGGAGCTGTTTTTT.

The CDR3 reads CASSLGTVRNTEAFF. In nucleotides, the CDR3 is TGTGCCAGCAGCTTAGGGACAGTCAGAAACACTGAAGCTTTCTTT. The chain employs TRBV7-2 and TRBJ1-1; possible D gene TRBD1, 6 bases. The CDR3 is 15 residues long. The germline gives CDR1 SGHTA, CDR2 FQGNSA. Trimming removed 1 base from V and 2 bases from J, with 11 bases in between.

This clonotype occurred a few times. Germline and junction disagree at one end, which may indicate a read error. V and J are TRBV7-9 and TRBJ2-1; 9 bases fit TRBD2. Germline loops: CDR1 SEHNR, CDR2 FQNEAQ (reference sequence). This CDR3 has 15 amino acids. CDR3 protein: CASSLAGIAADEQFF. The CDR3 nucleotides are TGTGCCAGCAGCCTAGCGGGAATCGCGGCTGATGAGCAGTTCTTC.

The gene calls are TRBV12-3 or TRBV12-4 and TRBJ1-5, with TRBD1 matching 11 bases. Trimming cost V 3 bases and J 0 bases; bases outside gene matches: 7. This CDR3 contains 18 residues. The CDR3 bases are TGTGCCAGCAGTTTGGGACAGGGGGACTTTTATAGCAATCAGCCCCAGCATTTT. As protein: CASSLGQGDFYSNQPQHF.

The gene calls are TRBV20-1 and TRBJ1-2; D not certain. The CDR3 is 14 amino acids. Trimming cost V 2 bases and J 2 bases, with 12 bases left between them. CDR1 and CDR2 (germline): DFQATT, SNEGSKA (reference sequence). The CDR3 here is CSARSSEPNYGYTF. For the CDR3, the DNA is TGCAGTGCTAGATCATCCGAGCCGAACTATGGCTACACCTTC.

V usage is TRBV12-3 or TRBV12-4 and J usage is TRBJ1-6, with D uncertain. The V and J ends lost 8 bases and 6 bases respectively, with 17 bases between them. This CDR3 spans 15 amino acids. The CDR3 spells CASGQRELGNSPLHF. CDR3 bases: TGTGCCAGCGGCCAGCGAGAACTGGGTAATTCACCCCTCCACTTT.

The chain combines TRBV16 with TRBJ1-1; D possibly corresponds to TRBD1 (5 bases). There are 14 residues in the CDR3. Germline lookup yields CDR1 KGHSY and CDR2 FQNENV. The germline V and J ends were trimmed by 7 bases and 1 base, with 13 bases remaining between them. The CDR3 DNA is TGTGCCAGCACCTCAGGGCCTTCGAACACTGAAGCTTTCTTT. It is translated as CASTSGPSNTEAFF.

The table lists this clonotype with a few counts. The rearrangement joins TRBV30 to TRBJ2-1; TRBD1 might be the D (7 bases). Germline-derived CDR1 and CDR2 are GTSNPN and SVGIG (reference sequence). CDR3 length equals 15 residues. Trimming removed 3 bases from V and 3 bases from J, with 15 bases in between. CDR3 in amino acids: CAWREGQTNYNEQFF. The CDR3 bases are TGTGCCTGGAGGGAGGGACAGACAAACTACAATGAGCAGTTCTTC.